The T cell receptor (beta chain) described here comes from a study of shared clonotypes between healthy human individuals. Naive CD8 isolation took CD45RO-negative cells positively selected for CCR7 and excluded terminally differentiated effector memory CD45RA+ cells. Data came from immunoSEQ multiplex PCR; TCRdb stores just in-frame clones and leaves some out. The sample lists about 2 million clones; approximately 94% were seen once. This CDR3 is built from 15 residues. In germline, CDR1 is MNHEY, CDR2 SMNVEV (reference sequence). The germline V and J ends were trimmed by 1 base and 5 bases, with 13 bases remaining between them.

The specimen sequenced was naive CD8+ T cells sorted from blood. This sequence originates from a man in his late teens or twenties in good health. This chain joins TRBV27 and TRBJ2-3; D might be TRBD2 (6 bases). CDR3 coding DNA: TGTGCCAGCAGTTTATATCCGGGAGAGGGAGATACGCAGTATTTT. Translating it yields CASSLYPGEGDTQYF.